One and the same sample provided the 10 T cell receptor beta chains below, sequenced in a study of ipilimumab plus nivolumab after autologous stem cell transplantation. Sequenced by immunoSEQ multiplex PCR; TCRdb stores in-frame clones only, minus some. Of around 16,000 clones in the sample, roughly four fifths were seen once. Specimen: PBMCs, collected in a trial of ipilimumab plus nivolumab as post-transplant consolidation. The receptors originated from a male donor with diffuse large B-cell lymphoma.

The J gene is TRBJ2-1, the V gene TRBV10-3; TRBD1 aligns across 7 bases. Looked up from germline, CDR1 is ENHRY and CDR2 is SYGVKD. The CDR3 is 17 residues long. The V segment lost 3 bases and the J segment 2 bases; nucleotides outside the gene matches: 10. The CDR3 region has the DNA TGTGCCATCAGTGACCCGACAGGGAAGGTCGCCTACAATGAGCAGTTCTTC. It encodes CAISDPTGKVAYNEQFF.

The J gene is TRBJ1-2, the V gene TRBV9; D is unresolved. Germline assignment: CDR1 SGDLS and CDR2 YYNGEE. This CDR3 region has 14 residues. Deletions cut 3 bases from V and 1 base from J, with 10 bases between. The DNA for the CDR3 is TGTGCCAGCAGCGAATCAAGTTTTAACTATGGCTACACCTTC. This codes for CASSESSFNYGYTF.

This chain uses TRBV28 with TRBJ2-2; 8 bases fit TRBD1. V trimming: 5 bases; J trimming: 5 bases; junction bases outside the gene matches: 19. The CDR3 has 19 amino acids. Per germline, CDR1 MDHEN and CDR2 SYDVKM. CDR3 sequence: CASSPFLRDRSKITGELFF. CDR3 nucleotides: TGTGCCAGCAGTCCCTTTCTCCGGGACAGGAGCAAGATTACCGGGGAGCTGTTTTTT.

J is TRBJ2-5 and V is TRBV29-1, with a weak D call TRBD2 (5 bases). The better agreement between TRBJ2-7 and the DNA end casts doubt on the J call. This CDR3 has 13 amino acids. Germline V gives CDR1 SQVTM, CDR2 ANQGSEA. The CDR3 DNA is TGCAGCGTTAGCGGAATGATCTCCTACGAGCAGTACTTC. Translated: CSVSGMISYEQYF.

This clone was found a few times. V is TRBV4-1 and J is TRBJ1-1; maybe TRBD1 (5 bases). The CDR3 has 15 amino acids. Germline assignment: CDR1 MGHRA and CDR2 YSYEKL. V was clipped by 4 bases and J by 1 base, with 13 bases between them. The CDR3 is CASSREGTANTEAFF. The CDR3 coding sequence is TGCGCCAGCAGCCGAGAAGGGACCGCGAACACTGAAGCTTTCTTT.

About this clone: The sample carries other DNA sequences with the same CDR3. J is TRBJ1-1 and V is TRBV9, with D perhaps matching TRBD1 (5 bases). The CDR3 loop spans 16 amino acids. Trimming took 2 bases from V and 2 from J, leaving 16 bases between them. Germline V CDR1 and CDR2: SGDLS, YYNGEE. The DNA of the CDR3 is TGTGCCAGCAGCGTTGGAGGGGCCCCTATTAACACTGAAGCTTTCTTT. Residues: CASSVGGAPINTEAFF.

The table lists this clone with a few counts. This chain links TRBV9 with TRBJ1-4, with D possibly TRBD1 on 6 matching bases. The CDR3 length is 20 residues. Germline assignment: CDR1 SGDLS and CDR2 YYNGEE. The V end was cut by 5 bases, the J end by 6 bases, with 32 bases between. The CDR3 DNA reads TGTGCCAGCAGTCCCAGCGGTCGGGGGCAGCCCCCGCTTGGTGATGAAAAACTGTTTTTT. This translates into CASSPSGRGQPPLGDEKLFF. The complete variable domain, with remaining parts taken from reference TRBV9 and TRBJ1-4, reads DSGVTQTPKHLITATGQRVTLRCSPRSGDLSVYWYQQSLDQGLQFLIQYYNGEERAKGNILERFSAQQFPDLHSELNLSSLELGDSALYFCASSPSGRGQPPLGDEKLFFGSGTQLSVL.

About this clone itself: One end of the junction fails to match germline, which may point to a read error. CDR3 in amino acids: CASSLEPPSYEQYF. CDR3 bases: TGTGCCAGCAGTTTGGAGCCTCCCTCCTACGAGCAGTACTTC. The V call is TRBV5-6, the J call TRBJ2-7; D ambiguous. From germline, CDR1 is SGHDT and CDR2 YYEEEE. The CDR3 spans 14 residues.

V and J are TRBV5-4 and TRBJ1-3; D is uncertain. This CDR3 spans 13 amino acids. Germline CDR1 and CDR2: SGHNT and YYREEE (reference sequence). Trimming stripped 6 bases from V and 2 bases from J, with 9 bases between. CDR3 in DNA: TGTGCCAGCATGAAAAACACTGGAAACACCATATATTTT. Translation gives CASMKNTGNTIYF.

The rearrangement joins TRBV6-1 to TRBJ1-2; perhaps TRBD1 as D (5 bases). Germline CDR1 MNHNS, CDR2 SASEGT. The CDR3 covers 13 residues. V was cut by 0 bases and J by 6 bases, with 8 bases left in between. Written as DNA, the CDR3 is TGTGCCAGCAGTGAAGCTCTGGGGCATGGCTACACCTTC. This gives the protein CASSEALGHGYTF.